A selection of T cell receptor beta chains follows, all from one sample in a study of blood T cell repertoires in COVID-19. Profiled with immunoSEQ multiplex PCR; TCRdb holds only in-frame clones, not every one. The sample holds 65,000 or so clones, 70% to 85% seen once. Sequenced: peripheral blood. These receptors all stem from a man between 60 and 70 years old with acute or convalescent COVID-19. The CDR3 runs from the conserved cysteine through the conserved F or W. A D gene is named only where the DNA matches it firmly. Some rows have no size entry. The others give once, few or many, or a class for an expanded clone.

clone size	CDR3 length	V gene	J gene	D gene	CDR3 DNA	CDR3 protein
.	15	TRBV5-6	TRBJ2-1	TRBD1	TGTGCCAGCAGCTTGCCACAGGGGGAAGCAAATGAGCAGTTCTTC	CASSLPQGEANEQFF
once	13	TRBV5-6	TRBJ1-1	.	TGTGCCAGCAGTCCACGACGGGGGGATGAAGCTTTCTTT	CASSPRRGDEAFF
.	17	TRBV7-2	TRBJ1-2	.	TGTGCCAGCAGCCAACAGACGGGACTTTTGGGGTCGTCTGGCTACACCTTC	CASSQQTGLLGSSGYTF
.	14	TRBV5-4	TRBJ2-5	.	TGTGCCAGCAGCTTGGAACCGGGCCAAGAGACCCAGTACTTC	CASSLEPGQETQYF
.	16	TRBV6-5	TRBJ2-1	.	TGTGCCAGCAGTTACCCCACCGGGACTGGGGGCAATGAGCAGTTCTTC	CASSYPTGTGGNEQFF
.	15	TRBV14	TRBJ2-4	.	TGTGCCAGCAGCCAAGAACGGGGGGCCTCAAACATTCAGTACTTC	CASSQERGASNIQYF
.	16	TRBV6-1	TRBJ1-2	.	TGTGCCAGCAGTGAAGCGATACTCTCTGGGCCCCGAGCCTACACCTTC	CASSEAILSGPRAYTF
once	12	TRBV28	TRBJ1-5	.	TGTGCCAGCAGTTACGGGAATCAGCCCCAGCATTTT	CASSYGNQPQHF
.	16	TRBV14	TRBJ2-3	.	TGTGCCAGCAGGAAGATCTCAGCGAGCGGCACAGATACGCAGTATTTT	CASRKISASGTDTQYF
.	18	TRBV2	TRBJ2-2	TRBD2	TGTGCCAGCACGACCGGGACTAGCGGGAGCATGACCGCCGGGGAGCTGTTTTTT	CASTTGTSGSMTAGELFF
.	15	TRBV5-5	TRBJ2-1	TRBD2	TGTGCCAGCAGCTTGGCTGGACTAGTGGGGGATGAGCAGTTCTTC	CASSLAGLVGDEQFF
.	16	TRBV5-1	TRBJ2-2	.	TGCGCCAGCAGCTTCCCGTTTCGGGAGAACACCGGGGAGCTGTTTTTT	CASSFPFRENTGELFF
.	13	TRBV13	TRBJ2-7	.	TGTGCCAGCAGTCAGGGGGGTTCGTACGAGCAGTACTTC	CASSQGGSYEQYF
.	14	TRBV6-5	TRBJ1-1	TRBD1	TGTGCCAGCAGTTACCGACAGGGGGCGTTAAAGGCTTTCTTT	CASSYRQGALKAFF
few	13	TRBV2	TRBJ1-5	.	TGTGCCGGGCGACAGGTTAGCAATCAGCCCCAGCATTTT	CAGRQVSNQPQHF
.	15	TRBV5-6	TRBJ1-4	TRBD1	TGTGCCTCTGGAGGGGGCAGCGGGGGTAATGAAAAACTGTTTTTT	CASGGGSGGNEKLFF
.	13	TRBV28	TRBJ1-4	.	TGTGCCAGCAGTTCGGGTTCTAATGAAAAACTGTTTTTT	CASSSGSNEKLFF
.	13	TRBV7-9	TRBJ1-1	.	TGTGCCAGCAGCTCCACGAGGAACACTGAAGCTTTCTTT	CASSSTRNTEAFF
once	16	TRBV19	TRBJ1-3	.	TGTGCCAGTAGTATTAGATTAGGAGGCTCTGGAAACACCATATATTTT	CASSIRLGGSGNTIYF
.	13	TRBV5-1	TRBJ2-5	TRBD2	TGCGCCAGCGGGGGGGGAAGTAAAGAGACCCAGTACTTC	CASGGGSKETQYF
.	14	TRBV29-1	TRBJ2-3	.	TGCAGCGCCGAAGGGGCGTCGGGCACAGATACGCAGTATTTT	CSAEGASGTDTQYF
.	15	TRBV5-6	TRBJ1-2	.	TGTGCCAGCAGCTTGGTACAGAAGCCTAACTATGGCTACACCTTC	CASSLVQKPNYGYTF
.	15	TRBV5-4	TRBJ2-1	.	TGTGCCAGCAGCTTGGCCGGACAGGAGGGGAATGAGCAGTTCTTC	CASSLAGQEGNEQFF
.	11	TRBV12-3/TRBV12-4	TRBJ2-3	.	TGTGCCAGCAGTTCAAGGGGTACGCAGTATTTT	CASSSRGTQYF
.	14	TRBV6-1	TRBJ2-4	.	TGTGCCAGCAGCGGGATGGTGGGCAAAAACATTCAGTACTTC	CASSGMVGKNIQYF
.	15	TRBV19	TRBJ1-4	TRBD1	TGTGCCAGTGGGGGACAGAGGACAACTAATGAAAAACTGTTTTTT	CASGGQRTTNEKLFF
few	17	TRBV21-1	TRBJ2-2	.	TGTGCCAGCAGCCACCCTAGGCTTTCCTCGAACACCGGGGAGCTGTTTTTT	CASSHPRLSSNTGELFF
.	13	TRBV5-1	TRBJ2-7	.	TGCGCCAGCAGCAGGCAGGGAAACTACGAGCAGTACTTC	CASSRQGNYEQYF
.	14	TRBV18	TRBJ1-1	.	TGTGCCAGCTCACCACCGTCCAGGGAAGTGAGAGCTTTCTTT	CASSPPSREVRAFF
.	11	TRBV12-3/TRBV12-4	TRBJ1-2	.	TGTGCCAGCAGTTTCCTAAGTGGCTACACCTTC	CASSFLSGYTF
.	17	TRBV18	TRBJ2-1	.	TGTGCCAGCTCACTCCTTGGGCCCACCAGCTCCTACAATGAGCAGTTCTTC	CASSLLGPTSSYNEQFF
.	13	TRBV7-8	TRBJ2-5	.	TGTGCCAGCAGCCGATCCCTTGTAGAGACCCAGTACTTC	CASSRSLVETQYF
few	15	TRBV18	TRBJ1-1	.	TGTGCCAGCTCACCACCTGAACAGTTTGGCACTGAAGCTTTCTTT	CASSPPEQFGTEAFF
.	13	TRBV6-5	TRBJ1-1	TRBD1	TGTGCCAGCATAACCTCAGGGGGCACTGAAGCTTTCTTT	CASITSGGTEAFF
.	13	TRBV11-2	TRBJ1-1	.	TGTGCCAGCAGCTTAGGCGGCACCTCTGAAGCTTTCTTT	CASSLGGTSEAFF
.	15	TRBV5-6	TRBJ2-5	TRBD2	TGTGCCAGCAGCTTGTTAGCGGGGGGGCCAGGGACCCAGTACTTC	CASSLLAGGPGTQYF
.	15	TRBV19	TRBJ1-4	TRBD1	TGTGCCAGTCTCCGGAGGGCAGGGGGCGATGAAAAACTGTTTTTT	CASLRRAGGDEKLFF
.	14	TRBV2	TRBJ1-4	.	TGTGCCAGCAACGAGGAAAACCTTAATGAAAAACTGTTTTTT	CASNEENLNEKLFF
.	15	TRBV7-2	TRBJ2-3	TRBD1	TGTGCCAGCAGCCCCCAGACAGGGTTCACAGATACGCAGTATTTT	CASSPQTGFTDTQYF
.	12	TRBV24-1	TRBJ2-3	.	TGTGCCACCAGCCTGGTCGGGGATACGCAGTATTTT	CATSLVGDTQYF
once	15	TRBV7-9	TRBJ1-1	.	TGTGCCAGCAGCTTAGGACAGGAGCTGAACACTGAAGCTTTCTTT	CASSLGQELNTEAFF
.	12	TRBV2	TRBJ2-1	.	TGTGCCAGCTCCGCGGGTATTGATGAGCAGTTCTTC	CASSAGIDEQFF
once	15	TRBV5-4	TRBJ1-1	.	TGTGCCAGCAGCTCCCTTACAGGGTGGGATACTGAAGCTTTCTTT	CASSSLTGWDTEAFF
.	18	TRBV4-2	TRBJ2-3	TRBD2	TGTGCCAGCAGCCAAGATGTTCCACTAGCGGGGCTTAAAGATACGCAGTATTTT	CASSQDVPLAGLKDTQYF
few	15	TRBV5-8	TRBJ1-5	.	TGTGCCAGCAGCTTGGAGGGCAGGGGCTATCAGCCCCAGCATTTT	CASSLEGRGYQPQHF
.	13	TRBV6-6	TRBJ1-1	.	TGTGCCAGCAGTCCCGTTATGAACACTGAAGCTTTCTTT	CASSPVMNTEAFF
.	15	TRBV7-9	TRBJ2-3	.	TGTGCCAGCAGCTTCGGGGGGCTTTACACAGATACGCAGTATTTT	CASSFGGLYTDTQYF
few	12	TRBV5-6	TRBJ2-1	.	TGTGCCAGCAGCTTGATAACCTCCCGGGGGTTCTTC	CASSLITSRGFF
.	12	TRBV12-3/TRBV12-4	TRBJ1-2	.	TGTGCCAGCAGTTTTGACAGCAATGGCTACACCTTC	CASSFDSNGYTF
few	15	TRBV20-1	TRBJ2-7	TRBD1	TGCAGTGCTAGTACCTCCGGGACAGCCTCCTACGAGCAGTACTTC	CSASTSGTASYEQYF
.	13	TRBV6-5	TRBJ2-1	.	TGTGCCAGCAGTCCCACCGGGGGGCCTGAGCAGTTCTTC	CASSPTGGPEQFF
.	14	TRBV5-1	TRBJ1-1	.	TGCGCCAGCAGCTCCTATTACAGGGCCCCTGAAGCTTTCTTT	CASSSYYRAPEAFF
.	15	TRBV6-5	TRBJ1-6	.	TGTGCCAGCAGTCCTAGACAGGCGAGGGATTCACCCCTCCACTTT	CASSPRQARDSPLHF
.	14	TRBV7-3	TRBJ1-6	TRBD1	TGTGCCAGCAGCCGGGGACAGAATAATTCACCCCTCCACTTT	CASSRGQNNSPLHF
.	17	TRBV15	TRBJ1-5	TRBD1	TGTGCCACCAGCAGAGATACGACAGGGGAAAGCAATCAGCCCCAGCATTTT	CATSRDTTGESNQPQHF
.	14	TRBV6-5	TRBJ2-4	TRBD2	TGTGCCAGCAACGAGGGAGGGTTTAGAAACATTCAGTACTTC	CASNEGGFRNIQYF
.	15	TRBV30	TRBJ2-1	TRBD2	TGTGCCTGGAGTAGGAGCGGGGCCCCCTGGGGTGAGCAGTTCTTC	CAWSRSGAPWGEQFF